Reported below is one T cell receptor (beta chain). Trimming cost V 1 base and J 1 base, with 17 bases left between them. The CDR3 covers 18 residues. Germline V CDR1 and CDR2: SGHNT, YENEEA. This specimen comes from a study of control samples from healthy donors and cancer patients. The assay was immunoSEQ multiplex PCR, and TCRdb's table has in-frame clones only and misses some. Here the sample spans 160,000 or so clones, 85% to 95% being singletons. The sample consisted of blood. The V and J genes are TRBV11-3 and TRBJ1-5; D is perhaps TRBD1 (6 bases). The sequence came from a man aged 45-65 years in good health. The CDR3 bases are TGTGCCAGCAGCTTAGGGGACATGGGAAAAAGAAGCAATCAGCCCCAGCATTTT. Protein sequence: CASSLGDMGKRSNQPQHF.